The T cell receptor beta chain under discussion was sequenced for a study of T-cell memory formation after mild COVID-19. This CDR3 comprises 13 residues. CDR1 and CDR2 (germline): WNHNN, SYGVQD (reference sequence). V was shortened by 0 bases and J by 10 bases, with 10 bases between the two germline ends. TCRdb reanalysed the 5' RACE reads using MiXCR and keeps one entry per CDR3 protein. The table records under 70,000 distinct CDR3 sequences, less than 9.5% of them present only once. Input material: PBMCs or a T cell subset sorted from them (not recorded which). V gene TRBV10-1 combines with J gene TRBJ2-1; no reliable D call. This TCR was sampled from a man aged 18 to 29 who had mild COVID-19 (a few samples of this study predate the infection). Cell type and time point are not known. The CDR3 DNA reads TGCGCCAGCAGTGAGTCGCGTGGTTTCGAGCAGTTCTTC. Its protein is CASSESRGFEQFF.